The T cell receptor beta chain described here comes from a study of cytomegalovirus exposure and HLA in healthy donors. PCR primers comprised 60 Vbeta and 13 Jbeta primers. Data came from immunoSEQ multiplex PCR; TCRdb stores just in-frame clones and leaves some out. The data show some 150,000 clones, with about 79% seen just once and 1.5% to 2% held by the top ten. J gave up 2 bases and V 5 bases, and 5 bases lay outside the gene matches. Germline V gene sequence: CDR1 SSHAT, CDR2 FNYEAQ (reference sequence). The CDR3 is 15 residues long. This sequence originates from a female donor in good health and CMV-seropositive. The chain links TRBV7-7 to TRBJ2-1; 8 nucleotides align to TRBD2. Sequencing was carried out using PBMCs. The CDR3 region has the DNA TGTGCCAGCAGCCCTACTAGCGGCCCCTACAATGAGCAGTTCTTC. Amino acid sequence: CASSPTSGPYNEQFF.